The clone carrying this T cell receptor (beta chain) was detected a few times. These data come from a study of glioma-infiltrating T cells after dendritic cell vaccination. The table came from immunoSEQ multiplex PCR; TCRdb's copy has only in-frame clones and leaves some out. This sample has about 64,000 clones, with 82% found just once. The sample in question was blood, obtained before dendritic cell vaccination. This clonotype was obtained from a human donor with glioblastoma.

The CDR3 sequence: CASSPRTGDINEQFF. The CDR3 DNA reads as TGTGCCAGCAGTCCCCGGACAGGGGATATCAATGAGCAGTTCTTC. The gene calls are TRBV28 and TRBJ2-1, with 9 bases lining up with TRBD1. This CDR3 has 15 amino acids. Trimming removed 5 bases from V and 6 bases from J; junction bases left unmatched: 8. Germline V gene data show CDR1 as MDHEN and CDR2 as SYDVKM.